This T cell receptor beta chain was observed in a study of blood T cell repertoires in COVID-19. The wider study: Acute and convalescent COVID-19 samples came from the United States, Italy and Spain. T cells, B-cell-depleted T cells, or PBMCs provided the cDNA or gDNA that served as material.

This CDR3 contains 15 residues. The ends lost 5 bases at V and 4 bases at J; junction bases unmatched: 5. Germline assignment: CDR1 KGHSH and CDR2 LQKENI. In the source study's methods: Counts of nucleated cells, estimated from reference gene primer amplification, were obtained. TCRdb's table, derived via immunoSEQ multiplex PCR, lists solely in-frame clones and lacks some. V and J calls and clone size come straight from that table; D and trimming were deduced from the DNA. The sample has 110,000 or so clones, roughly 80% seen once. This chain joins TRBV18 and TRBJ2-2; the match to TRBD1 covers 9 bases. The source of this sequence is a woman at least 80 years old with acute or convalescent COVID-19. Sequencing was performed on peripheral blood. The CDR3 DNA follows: TGTGCCAGCTCAGCCGGGACAGGGACCACCGGGGAGCTGTTTTTT. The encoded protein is CASSAGTGTTGELFF.